This passage covers 31 T cell receptor beta chains from one sample sequenced in a study of blood T cell repertoires in COVID-19 (dated by TCRdb to the early 2020s). Library generation was performed with the immunoSEQ multiplex PCR assay. Here the immuneACCESS table is served through TCRdb, limited to in-frame sequences with V and J called. Missing clones are a known gap in these copies; in checked studies unresolved V genes cover under half, and the rest lacks a known reason. The sample table shows some 180,000 clones, and around 90% are seen once. The ten largest clones add up to 2% to 3% of the sample. Source material: peripheral blood. The receptors derive from a woman aged 80 or older with COVID-19, enrolled during active disease.

The rearrangement joins TRBV24-1 to TRBJ1-1; D might be TRBD1 (5 bases). Germline loops: CDR1 KGHDR, CDR2 SFDVKD. Deletions cut 9 bases from V and 7 bases from J, with 17 bases between. CDR3 length: 13 residues. As DNA, the CDR3 is TGTGCCACCGGCCATGGGGCCGGGGGTGAAGCTTTCTTT. The encoded protein is CATGHGAGGEAFF.

This chain joins TRBV7-2 and TRBJ2-1; 13 bases align to TRBD2. Germline assignment: CDR1 SGHTA and CDR2 FQGNSA. CDR3 length equals 16 residues. V dropped 5 bases and J dropped 7; count of bases not matched to a gene: 8. The CDR3 nucleotides read TGTGCCAGCAGCCCAAGGATACTAGCGGGAGGGAATGAGCAGTTCTTC. Its translation: CASSPRILAGGNEQFF.

The chain has TRBV7-8 and TRBJ2-2; perhaps TRBD1 as D (6 bases). The V gene lost 5 bases and the J gene lost 0 bases, with 31 bases spanning the gap. Germline V gene sequence: CDR1 SGHVS, CDR2 FQNEAQ. This CDR3 has 22 residues. The CDR3 bases are TGTGCCAGCAGCCTAAGACAAACGCGATGGGGCAGGGGCGGAACGAACACCGGGGAGCTGTTTTTT. Amino acids: CASSLRQTRWGRGGTNTGELFF.

This sequence joins TRBV25-1 and TRBJ1-1; tentative D call: TRBD1 (6 bases). Germline V gene data show CDR1 as MGHDK and CDR2 as SYGVNS. This CDR3 contains 16 residues. Trimming left V 1 base short and J 5 bases short, with 17 bases between. The CDR3 loop is CASSELGRGKSTEAFF. In DNA, the CDR3 is TGTGCCAGCAGTGAATTGGGGAGGGGGAAGAGTACTGAAGCTTTCTTT. Full variable domain (outside the CDR3, taken from reference TRBV25-1 and TRBJ1-1): EADIYQTPRYLVIGTGKKITLECSQTMGHDKMYWYQQDPGMELHLIHYSYGVNSTEKGDLSSESTVSRIRTEHFPLTLESARPSHTSQYLCASSELGRGKSTEAFFGQGTRLTVV.

The chain employs TRBV7-3 and TRBJ1-4; D unclear. The CDR3 spans 14 residues. The germline V gene encodes CDR1 SGHTA and CDR2 FQGTGA. Trimming left V 2 bases short and J 5 bases short, with 9 bases between. The CDR3 loop is CASSLLGGNEKLFF. In DNA, the CDR3 is TGTGCCAGCAGCTTATTAGGAGGGAATGAAAAACTGTTTTTT.

The gene calls are TRBV6-2 or TRBV6-3 and TRBJ1-2, with 8 bases lining up with TRBD1. The germline V gene has CDR1 MNHEY and CDR2 SVGEGT. The length of the CDR3 is 13 residues. After removal of 3 bases from V and 6 bases from J, the junction contained 3 bases not matched to a gene. CDR3 region: CASSYSDRDGYTF. The CDR3 coding sequence is TGTGCCAGCAGTTATTCGGACAGGGATGGCTACACCTTC.

The CDR3 DNA follows: TGTGCCAGCAGCAACCTCGACAGGGGGTACACCGGGGAGCTGTTTTTT. Its protein is CASSNLDRGYTGELFF. The V gene is TRBV28, the J gene TRBJ2-2, with 9 nucleotides matching TRBD1. Germline-derived CDR1 and CDR2 are MDHEN and SYDVKM. V shed 6 bases, J shed 3 bases, and the junction held 8 bases outside the gene matches. This CDR3 region has 16 residues.

CDR3 region: CASSLGGSGEAFF. The CDR3 region has the DNA TGTGCCAGCAGCTTGGGAGGGTCCGGTGAAGCTTTCTTT. This chain connects TRBV7-9 to TRBJ1-1; D is ambiguous. The CDR3 is made up of 13 amino acids. CDR1 SEHNR and CDR2 FQNEAQ come from the germline V gene (reference sequence). Trimming pared 3 bases from V and 7 bases from J, leaving 12 bases between.

In regard to this clone: This same CDR3 is encoded by further DNA sequences in the sample. The rearrangement links TRBV2 to TRBJ1-5, with 7 positions matching TRBD1. There are 13 residues in the CDR3. From germline, CDR1 is SNHLY and CDR2 FYNNEI. V shed 6 bases, J shed 2 bases, and the junction held 1 base outside the gene matches. CDR3 sequence: CASSGQGNQPQHF. CDR3 DNA: TGTGCCAGCAGCGGACAGGGCAATCAGCCCCAGCATTTT.

The chain employs TRBV4-2 and TRBJ2-4, with TRBD2 matching over 10 bases. The junction had 12 bases not matched to a gene; V was cut back by 1 base and J by 0 bases. From germline, CDR1 is LGHNA and CDR2 YNFKEQ. CDR3 length equals 20 residues. The CDR3 DNA reads as TGTGCCAGCAGCCAAGTTATGTCCGGGACTAGCGTACTAGCCAAAAACATTCAGTACTTC. Its protein is CASSQVMSGTSVLAKNIQYF.

This chain connects TRBV19 to TRBJ1-2; D possibly corresponds to TRBD1 (6 bases). Per germline, CDR1 LNHDA and CDR2 SQIVND (reference sequence). This CDR3 is built from 12 residues. The CDR3 here is CATGGANYGYTF. Here the CDR3 DNA reads TGTGCGACAGGAGGAGCTAACTATGGCTACACCTTC.

The chain couples TRBV5-4 to TRBJ2-3; D possibly corresponds to TRBD2 (6 bases). The CDR3 covers 15 residues. Trimming left V 3 bases short and J 0 bases short, with 11 bases between. The germline V gene has CDR1 SGHNT and CDR2 YYREEE (reference sequence). CDR3: CASSSEGTSTDTQYF. The CDR3 nucleotides are TGTGCCAGCAGCTCTGAAGGGACTAGCACAGATACGCAGTATTTT.

The V gene is TRBV2, the J gene TRBJ2-1; 7 bases are a match to TRBD2. CDR1 is SNHLY and CDR2 is FYNNEI in the germline V gene. CDR3 length: 15 amino acids. Germline trimming cut 3 bases from V and 2 bases from J; bases unmatched to any gene: 4. As DNA, the CDR3 is TGTGCCAGCAGTGAGACGGGAGGACCCTACAATGAGCAGTTCTTC. Translated: CASSETGGPYNEQFF.

V usage is TRBV7-3 and J usage is TRBJ2-2; possibly TRBD2 for D (5 bases). From germline, CDR1 is SGHTA and CDR2 FQGTGA. V was pared by 1 base and J by 6 bases, with 12 bases between. The CDR3 covers 15 residues. CDR3 in DNA: TGTGCCAGCAGCTTAAATCCGGGGTCGGCCGGGGAGCTGTTTTTT. Translating it yields CASSLNPGSAGELFF. Based on the CDR3 plus reference TRBV7-3 and TRBJ2-2, the full variable domain is GAGVSQTPSNKVTEKGKYVELRCDPISGHTALYWYRQSLGQGPEFLIYFQGTGAADDSGLPNDRFFAVRPEGSVSTLKIQRTERGDSAVYLCASSLNPGSAGELFFGEGSRLTVL.

This chain connects TRBV5-1 to TRBJ1-1; D is unresolved. The CDR3 is 13 residues long. V lost 3 bases, J lost 7 bases, and 13 bases lay in between. Germline values: CDR1 SGHRS, CDR2 YFSETQ. The CDR3 DNA sequence: TGCGCCAGCAGCTCGGTGACTCAGAATGAAGCTTTCTTT. Translation gives CASSSVTQNEAFF. Drawing the rest from reference TRBV5-1 and TRBJ1-1, the complete variable domain is KAGVTQTPRYLIKTRGQQVTLSCSPISGHRSVSWYQQTPGQGLQFLFEYFSETQRNKGNFPGRFSGRQFSNSRSEMNVSTLELGDSALYLCASSSVTQNEAFFGQGTRLTVV.

The chain carries TRBV28 and TRBJ1-4; 7 bases are shared with TRBD1. J lost 0 bases, V lost 7 bases, and 11 bases had no gene match. The CDR3 contains 17 residues. Germline CDR1 MDHEN, CDR2 SYDVKM. Written as DNA, the CDR3 is TGTGCCAGCACCGACGGATGGGACAGTCCAACTAATGAAAAACTGTTTTTT. It yields the protein CASTDGWDSPTNEKLFF.

The chain has TRBV19 and TRBJ2-1; 7 nucleotides match TRBD1. The CDR3 extends over 14 amino acids. CDR1 LNHDA and CDR2 SQIVND come from the germline V gene (reference sequence). Unmatched junction bases numbered 7, after V lost 6 bases and J lost 5 bases. CDR3 sequence (DNA): TGTGCCAGTAGGCGGACAGGAAGAAACAATGAGCAGTTCTTC. It encodes CASRRTGRNNEQFF.

This sequence joins TRBV5-8 and TRBJ1-1; possible D gene TRBD1, 5 bases. Germline CDR1 reads SGHTS; CDR2 reads YDEGEE. Trimming pared 4 bases from V and 11 bases from J, leaving 18 bases between. This CDR3 is 13 amino acids long. DNA for the CDR3: TGTGCCAGCAGCCGACTGACAGATCTGGAGGCTTTCTTT. It codes for CASSRLTDLEAFF.

The V and J genes are TRBV6-5 and TRBJ1-4; tentative D call: TRBD1 (6 bases). The CDR3 runs 15 residues. Trimming took off 4 bases at V and 7 bases at J, with 16 bases between the two ends. Germline CDR1 is MNHEY and CDR2 is SVGAGI. This CDR3 reads CASSFLRGGSEKLFF. Written as DNA, the CDR3 is TGTGCCAGCAGTTTCCTTAGGGGGGGGAGTGAAAAACTGTTTTTT.

This clone was counted only a few times. The rearrangement uses TRBV7-3 and TRBJ2-2, with 8 bases fitting TRBD1. The V gene end was trimmed by 0 bases and the J gene end by 4 bases; junction bases not matched to a gene: 4. The CDR3 runs to 16 residues. Germline loops: CDR1 SGHTA, CDR2 FQGTGA. As DNA, the CDR3 is TGTGCCAGCAGCTTAACCGGGACAGGATCCACCGGGGAGCTGTTTTTT. It specifies CASSLTGTGSTGELFF.

The chain recombines TRBV19 with TRBJ2-7, with 10 bases matching TRBD1. J was trimmed by 2 bases and V by 9 bases; bases with no gene match: 4. CDR1 is LNHDA and CDR2 is SQIVND in the germline V gene (reference sequence). The CDR3 totals 13 residues. The CDR3 sequence: CASRDRGTYEQYF. Written as DNA, the CDR3 is TGTGCCAGCCGGGACAGGGGCACCTACGAGCAGTACTTC. Full variable domain (outside the CDR3, taken from reference TRBV19 and TRBJ2-7): DGGITQSPKYLFRKEGQNVTLSCEQNLNHDAMYWYRQDPGQGLRLIYYSQIVNDFQKGDIAEGYSVSREKKESFPLTVTSAQKNPTAFYLCASRDRGTYEQYFGPGTRLTVT.

The chain employs TRBV19 and TRBJ2-4; 8 bases map to TRBD2. Germline V gene data show CDR1 as LNHDA and CDR2 as SQIVND (reference sequence). The CDR3 spans 13 residues. Unmatched junction bases numbered 8, after V lost 7 bases and J lost 9 bases. The DNA of the CDR3 is TGTGCCAGTACCCCGAAGGCGGGGGGCATTCAGTACTTC. This sequence encodes CASTPKAGGIQYF.

The CDR3 sequence: CASSLEGTGVQPQHF. DNA of the CDR3: TGTGCCAGCAGCTTAGAAGGGACAGGGGTTCAGCCCCAGCATTTT. The rearrangement uses TRBV7-8 and TRBJ1-5; 10 nucleotides agree with TRBD1. J lost 6 bases, V lost 1 base, and 3 bases had no gene match. The CDR3 extends over 15 amino acids. The germline V gene encodes CDR1 SGHVS and CDR2 FQNEAQ.

The chain combines TRBV28 with TRBJ2-7, with 7 positions matching TRBD1. This CDR3 region has 15 residues. Germline CDR1 reads MDHEN; CDR2 reads SYDVKM. The V segment lost 7 bases and the J segment 4 bases; nucleotides outside the gene matches: 13. DNA of the CDR3: TGTGCCAGCACCGACGACAGGGACCATTCTTACGAGCAGTACTTC. Translated, it gives CASTDDRDHSYEQYF.

V is TRBV5-1 and J is TRBJ2-7; D might be TRBD2 (5 bases). The V end was cut by 4 bases, the J end by 3 bases, with 17 bases between. The CDR3 contains 15 residues. Germline CDR1 SGHRS, CDR2 YFSETQ. DNA of the CDR3: TGCGCCAGCAGCCCGGACTCTCGCGGAGTCTACGAGCAGTACTTC. Its translation is CASSPDSRGVYEQYF.

V gene TRBV14 combines with J gene TRBJ2-3, with 9 bases identical to TRBD2. The CDR3 is made up of 16 amino acids. The V gene's germline CDR1 is SGHDN and CDR2 FVKESK. After removal of 0 bases from V and 4 bases from J, the junction contained 5 bases not matched to a gene. This CDR3 reads CASSQDLTSGPDTQYF. As DNA, the CDR3 is TGTGCCAGCAGCCAAGATCTTACTAGCGGGCCAGATACGCAGTATTTT.

For the CDR3, the DNA is TGTGCCAGCAGCCGACCGGGACAGGGAAGTGGTTTGGGTGAAGCTTTCTTT. Protein: CASSRPGQGSGLGEAFF. The J gene is TRBJ1-1, the V gene TRBV9; 9 positions agree with TRBD1. Losses at the gene ends were 4 bases for V and 7 bases for J; bases not matched to a gene: 17. The CDR3 consists of 17 residues. Per the germline V gene, CDR1 is SGDLS and CDR2 is YYNGEE.

The rearrangement uses TRBV14 and TRBJ1-3, with D hard to call. Germline assignment: CDR1 SGHDN and CDR2 FVKESK. The CDR3 is 19 residues long. V lost 4 bases, J lost 0 bases, and 22 bases lay in between. The CDR3 region is CASSPPGGITRSSGNTIYF. The CDR3 nucleotides are TGTGCCAGCAGCCCGCCAGGTGGGATAACTAGGAGCTCTGGAAACACCATATATTTT.

The chain uses TRBV5-5 and TRBJ2-1; possibly TRBD2 for D (6 bases). V was cut by 0 bases and J by 4 bases, with 11 bases left in between. The germline V gene has CDR1 SGHKS and CDR2 YYEKEE (reference sequence). The CDR3 runs to 15 residues. The CDR3 protein is CASSLVAERYNEQFF. In nucleotides, the CDR3 is TGTGCCAGCAGCTTGGTAGCGGAGCGTTACAATGAGCAGTTCTTC.

This rearrangement joins TRBV7-2 to TRBJ2-3; 12 positions match TRBD2. Germline CDR1 and CDR2: SGHTA and FQGNSA. Losses at the gene ends were 4 bases for V and 0 bases for J; bases not matched to a gene: 2. This CDR3 has 16 amino acids. The CDR3 sequence: CASSSTSGSSTDTQYF. Written as DNA, the CDR3 is TGTGCCAGCAGCTCGACTAGCGGGAGTAGCACAGATACGCAGTATTTT.

This chain links TRBV10-2 with TRBJ1-1, with D possibly matching TRBD1 (6 bases). The germline gives CDR1 WSHSY, CDR2 SAAADI. The CDR3 is made up of 14 amino acids. Deletions cut 5 bases from V and 7 bases from J, with 17 bases between. In nucleotides, the CDR3 is TGCGCCAGCAGTCCGGTTCAGGGGTCGGGTGAAGCTTTCTTT. Translating it yields CASSPVQGSGEAFF.